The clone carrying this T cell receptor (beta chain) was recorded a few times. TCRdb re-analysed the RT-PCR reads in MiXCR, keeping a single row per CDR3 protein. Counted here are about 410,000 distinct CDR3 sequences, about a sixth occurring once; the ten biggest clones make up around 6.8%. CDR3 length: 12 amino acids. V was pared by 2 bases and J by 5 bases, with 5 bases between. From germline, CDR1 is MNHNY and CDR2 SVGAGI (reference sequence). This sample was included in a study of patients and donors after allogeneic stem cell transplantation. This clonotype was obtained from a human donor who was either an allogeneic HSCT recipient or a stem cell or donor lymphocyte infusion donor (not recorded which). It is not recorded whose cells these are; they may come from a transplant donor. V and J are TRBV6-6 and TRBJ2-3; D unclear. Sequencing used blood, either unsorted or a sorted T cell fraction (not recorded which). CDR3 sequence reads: CASSYGIDTQYF. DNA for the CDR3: TGTGCCAGCAGTTACGGGATAGATACGCAGTATTTT.